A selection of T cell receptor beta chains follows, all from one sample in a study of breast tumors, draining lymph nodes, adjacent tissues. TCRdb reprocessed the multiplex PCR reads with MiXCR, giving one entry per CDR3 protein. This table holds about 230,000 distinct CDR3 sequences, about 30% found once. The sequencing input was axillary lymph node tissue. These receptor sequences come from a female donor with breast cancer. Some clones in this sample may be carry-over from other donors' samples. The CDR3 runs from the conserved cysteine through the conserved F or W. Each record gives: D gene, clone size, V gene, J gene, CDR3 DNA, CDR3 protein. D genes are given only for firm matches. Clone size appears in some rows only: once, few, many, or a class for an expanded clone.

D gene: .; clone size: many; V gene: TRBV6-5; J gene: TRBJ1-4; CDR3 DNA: TGTGCCAGCAGTTCCAATGAAAAACTGTTTTTT; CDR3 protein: CASSSNEKLFF
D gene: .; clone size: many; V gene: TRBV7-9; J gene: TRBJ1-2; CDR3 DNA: TGTGCCAGCAGCTTAGAAAACCCAGTGTATGGCTACACCTTC; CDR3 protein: CASSLENPVYGYTF
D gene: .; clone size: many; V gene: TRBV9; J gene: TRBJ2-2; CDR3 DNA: TGTGCCAGCAGCGTAGTGCCTAGCCCAGCCGGGGAGCTGTTTTTT; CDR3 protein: CASSVVPSPAGELFF
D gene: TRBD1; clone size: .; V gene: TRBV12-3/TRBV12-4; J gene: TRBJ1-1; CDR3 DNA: TGTGCCAGCAGTCCCAGGGGGCGCACTGAAGCTTTCTTT; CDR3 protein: CASSPRGRTEAFF
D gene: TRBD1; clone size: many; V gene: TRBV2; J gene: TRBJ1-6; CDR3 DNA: TGTGCCAGCAACAGACAGGGTTATTCACCCCTCCACTTT; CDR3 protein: CASNRQGYSPLHF
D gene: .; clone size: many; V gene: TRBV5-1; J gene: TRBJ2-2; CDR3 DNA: TGCGCCAGCAGCTTAGTCGACACCGGGGAGCTGTTTTTT; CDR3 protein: CASSLVDTGELFF
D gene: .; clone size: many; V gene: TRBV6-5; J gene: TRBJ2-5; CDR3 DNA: TGTGCCAGCGTTAGGAGGGCCGGAGAGACCCAGTACTTC; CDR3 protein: CASVRRAGETQYF
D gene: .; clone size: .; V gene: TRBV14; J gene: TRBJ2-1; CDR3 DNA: TGTGCCAGCAGCCAAGTCGAGCCAGGCCACAATGAGCAGTTCTTC; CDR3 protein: CASSQVEPGHNEQFF
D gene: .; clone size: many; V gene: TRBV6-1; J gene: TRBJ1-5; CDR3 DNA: TGTGCCAGCAGTGAACCACGAAATCAGCCCCAGCATTTT; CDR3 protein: CASSEPRNQPQHF
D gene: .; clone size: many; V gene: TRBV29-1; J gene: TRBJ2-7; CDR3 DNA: TGCAGCGTTGAGAACAGGGACGAGCAGTACTTC; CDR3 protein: CSVENRDEQYF
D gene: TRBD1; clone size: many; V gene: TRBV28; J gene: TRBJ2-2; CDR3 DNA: TGTGCCATCGGACAGGGCGGCACCGGGGAGCTGTTTTTT; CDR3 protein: CAIGQGGTGELFF
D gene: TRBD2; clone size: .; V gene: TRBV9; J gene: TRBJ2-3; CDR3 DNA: TGTGCCAGCGGTAGCGGGAGTCGAGCAGATACGCAGTATTTT; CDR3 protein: CASGSGSRADTQYF
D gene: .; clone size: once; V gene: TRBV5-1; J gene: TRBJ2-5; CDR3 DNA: TGCGCCAGCAGCTGGAATAGCACCGACCAAGAGACCCAGTACTTC; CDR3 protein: CASSWNSTDQETQYF
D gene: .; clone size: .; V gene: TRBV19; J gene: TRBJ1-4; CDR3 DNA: TGTGCCAGTAGTACACGCGGCGGGAGTGGGAACAATGAAAAACTGTTTTTT; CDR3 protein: CASSTRGGSGNNEKLFF
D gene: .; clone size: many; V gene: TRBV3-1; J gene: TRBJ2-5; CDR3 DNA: TGTGCCAGCAGCTGGACAGAAGAGACCCAGTACTTC; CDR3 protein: CASSWTEETQYF
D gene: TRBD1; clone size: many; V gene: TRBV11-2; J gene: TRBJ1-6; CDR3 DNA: TGTGCCAGCAGACCCGACAGGGGAAATTCACCCCTCCACTTT; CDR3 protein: CASRPDRGNSPLHF
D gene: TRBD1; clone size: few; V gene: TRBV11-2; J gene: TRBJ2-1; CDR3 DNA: TGTGCCAGCAGCTATGGACAGGGGCCGTCAGTAGTCTTC; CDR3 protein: CASSYGQGPSVVF
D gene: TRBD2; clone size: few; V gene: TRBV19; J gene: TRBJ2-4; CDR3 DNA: TGTGCCAGTAGCCCTGGCGGGACTAGCGGGACCAAAAACATTCAGTCCTTC; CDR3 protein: CASSPGGTSGTKNIQSF
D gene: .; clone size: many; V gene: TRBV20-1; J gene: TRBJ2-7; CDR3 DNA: TGCAGTGCATCCAATAGGGGGTACGAGCAGTACTTC; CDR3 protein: CSASNRGYEQYF
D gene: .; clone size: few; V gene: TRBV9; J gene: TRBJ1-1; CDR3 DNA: TGTGCCAGCAGCGTAGATGGGGATGGCACTGAAGCTTTCTTT; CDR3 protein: CASSVDGDGTEAFF
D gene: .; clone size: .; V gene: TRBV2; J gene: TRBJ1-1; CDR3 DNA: TGTGCCAGCAGGGTCCGTGTGGGGGAGGGGAACACTGGAGCTTTCTTT; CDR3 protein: CASRVRVGEGNTGAFF
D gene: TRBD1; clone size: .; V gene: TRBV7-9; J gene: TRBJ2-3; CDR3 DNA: TGTGCCAGCAGCCAAGATCTGGGCGGGACAGGCACAGATCCGCAGTATTTT; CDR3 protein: CASSQDLGGTGTDPQYF
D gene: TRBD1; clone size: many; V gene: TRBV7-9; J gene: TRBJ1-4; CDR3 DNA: TGTGCCAGCAGCCTTCGACAGGGGATCTCTGAAAAACTGTTTTTT; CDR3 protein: CASSLRQGISEKLFF
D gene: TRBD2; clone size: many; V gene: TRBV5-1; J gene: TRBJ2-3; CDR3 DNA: TGCGCCACGTGTCGGGGGGGCACAGATACGCAGTATTTT; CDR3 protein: CATCRGGTDTQYF
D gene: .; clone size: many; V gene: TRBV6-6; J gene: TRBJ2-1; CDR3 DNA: TGTGCCAGCAGTTACCCCGCCTACGGGAGCTCAAATGAGCAGTTCTTC; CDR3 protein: CASSYPAYGSSNEQFF
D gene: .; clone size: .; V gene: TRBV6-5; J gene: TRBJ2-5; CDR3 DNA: TGTGCCAGCAGCCAAATGGTGGGAGGCCAAGAGACCCAGTACTTC; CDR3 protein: CASSQMVGGQETQYF
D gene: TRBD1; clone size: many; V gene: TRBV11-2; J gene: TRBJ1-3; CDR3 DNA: TGTGCCAGCAGCTCCCTCCGAGGACAGGAAAGAAACACCATATATTTT; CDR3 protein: CASSSLRGQERNTIYF
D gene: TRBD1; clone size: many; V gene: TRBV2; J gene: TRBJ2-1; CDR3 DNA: TGTGCCAGCAGGACAGGGAACAATGAGCAGTTCTTC; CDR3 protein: CASRTGNNEQFF
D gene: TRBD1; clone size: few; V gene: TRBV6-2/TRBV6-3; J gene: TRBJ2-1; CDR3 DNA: TGTGCCAGCAGTCACGCCCGACAGGGGGCCCACAATGAGCAGTTCTTC; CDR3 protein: CASSHARQGAHNEQFF
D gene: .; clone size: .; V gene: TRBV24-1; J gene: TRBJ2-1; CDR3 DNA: TGTGCCACCAGTGATCCGGGTTTAAGTATGATCTCGGGGGATGAGCAGTTCTTC; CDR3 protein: CATSDPGLSMISGDEQFF
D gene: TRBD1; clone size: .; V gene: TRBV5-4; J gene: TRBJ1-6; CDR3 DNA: TGTGCCAGCAGCAGGACAGGGGTCGGTAATTCACCCCTCCACTTT; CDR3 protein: CASSRTGVGNSPLHF
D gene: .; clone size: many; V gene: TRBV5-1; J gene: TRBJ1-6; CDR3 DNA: TGCGCCAGCAGCTTGACAGAGGACAGCTCTTATTCACCCCTCCACTTT; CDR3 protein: CASSLTEDSSYSPLHF
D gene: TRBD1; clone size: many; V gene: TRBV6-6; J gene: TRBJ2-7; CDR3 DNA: TGTGCCAGCAGCCAGACAGGGAGATCCTACGAGCAGTACTTC; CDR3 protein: CASSQTGRSYEQYF
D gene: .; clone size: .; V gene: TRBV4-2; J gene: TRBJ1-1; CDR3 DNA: TGTGCCAGCAGCCAAGGGGTACGGGGGCCTGGGAACACTGAAGCTTTCTTT; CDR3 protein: CASSQGVRGPGNTEAFF
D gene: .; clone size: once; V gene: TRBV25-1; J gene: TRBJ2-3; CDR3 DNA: TGTGCCACTCCCTTTGCCGCCCAGGACTTATATACGCAGTATTTT; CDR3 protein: CATPFAAQDLYTQYF
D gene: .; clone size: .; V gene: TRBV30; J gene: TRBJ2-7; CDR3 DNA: TGTGCCTGGAGTGTAAATACAGGGACCGAGCAGTACTTC; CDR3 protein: CAWSVNTGTEQYF
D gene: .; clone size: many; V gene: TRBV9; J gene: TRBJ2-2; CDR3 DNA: TGTGCCAGCAGCGTAGGTTGGAGGCAGATGAATAACATTAACACCGGGGAGCTGTTTTTT; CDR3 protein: CASSVGWRQMNNINTGELFF
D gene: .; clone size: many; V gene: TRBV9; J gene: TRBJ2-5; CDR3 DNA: TGTGCCAGCAGCGTAAGTGGGGCAAAAGAGACCCAGTACTTC; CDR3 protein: CASSVSGAKETQYF
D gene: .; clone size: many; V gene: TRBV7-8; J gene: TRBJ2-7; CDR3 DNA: TGTGCCAGTTCGGGGTTGGGTAGTTTGGGCTACGAGCAGTACTTC; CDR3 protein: CASSGLGSLGYEQYF
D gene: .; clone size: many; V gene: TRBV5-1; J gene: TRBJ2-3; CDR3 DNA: TGCGCCAGCAGCTACCGGCTTGGGGGGACAGATACGCAGTATTTT; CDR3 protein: CASSYRLGGTDTQYF
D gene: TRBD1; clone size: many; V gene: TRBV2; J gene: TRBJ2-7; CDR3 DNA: TGTGCCAGCAGTTTCCCCGGGACAGGGTCCTACGAGCAGTACTTC; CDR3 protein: CASSFPGTGSYEQYF
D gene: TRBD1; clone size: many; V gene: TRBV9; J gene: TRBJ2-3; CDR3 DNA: TGTGCCAGCAGCGATAGAGACAGGGGGCGCGTTTGGGCAGATACGCAGTATTTT; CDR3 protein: CASSDRDRGRVWADTQYF
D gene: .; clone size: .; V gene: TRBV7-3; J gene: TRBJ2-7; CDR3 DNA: TGTGCCAGCAGCCGCGACAGACCCTACGAGCAGTACTTC; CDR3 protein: CASSRDRPYEQYF
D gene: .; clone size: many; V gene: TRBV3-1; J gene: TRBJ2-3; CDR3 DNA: TGTGCCAGCAGCTACCGGCGAGATACGCAGTATTTT; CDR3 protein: CASSYRRDTQYF
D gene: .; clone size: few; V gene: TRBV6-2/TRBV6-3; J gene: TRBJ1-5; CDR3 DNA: TGTGCCAGCAACCCTGTCCCCCGTGGGGCAAACGATCAGCCCCAGCATTTT; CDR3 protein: CASNPVPRGANDQPQHF
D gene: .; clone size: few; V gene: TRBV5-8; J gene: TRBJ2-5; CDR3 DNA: TGTGCCAGCAGCCTAGGATCGGCAGCGAGGGCGGAGACCCAGTACTTC; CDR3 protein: CASSLGSAARAETQYF
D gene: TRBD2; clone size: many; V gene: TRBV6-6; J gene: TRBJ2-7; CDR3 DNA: TGTGCCAGCAGTTACTCGAGCGGCGGGGAGGGCTACGAGCAGTACTTC; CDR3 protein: CASSYSSGGEGYEQYF
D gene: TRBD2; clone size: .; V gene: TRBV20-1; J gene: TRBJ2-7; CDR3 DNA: TGCAGTGCCCCCCGGGCGGGGCTAGCGGCATCGTACGAGCAGTACTTC; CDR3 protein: CSAPRAGLAASYEQYF
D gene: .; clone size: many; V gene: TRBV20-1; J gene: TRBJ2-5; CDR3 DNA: TGCAGTGCTAGAAACCCCTTGGGGTCGGCAGAGACCCAGTACTTC; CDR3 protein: CSARNPLGSAETQYF
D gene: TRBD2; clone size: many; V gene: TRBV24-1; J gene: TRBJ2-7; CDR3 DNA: TGTGCCACCAGTCCCGGGGGAGGGATTTACGAGCAGTACTTC; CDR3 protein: CATSPGGGIYEQYF
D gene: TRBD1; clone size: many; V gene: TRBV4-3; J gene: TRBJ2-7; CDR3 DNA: TGCGCCAGCAGCCAAGTCAGGGGGTACGAGCAGTACTTC; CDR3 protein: CASSQVRGYEQYF
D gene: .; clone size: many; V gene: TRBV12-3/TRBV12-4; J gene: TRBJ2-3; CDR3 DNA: TGTGCCAGCAGGCTCTCGGGCACAGATACGCAGTATTTT; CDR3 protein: CASRLSGTDTQYF
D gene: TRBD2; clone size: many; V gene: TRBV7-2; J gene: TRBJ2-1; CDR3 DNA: TGTGCCAGCAGCTTAGCAGGCGGGAGGGTTCTGTTCTTC; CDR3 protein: CASSLAGGRVLFF
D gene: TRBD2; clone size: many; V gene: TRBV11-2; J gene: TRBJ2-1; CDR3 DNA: TGTGCCAGCAGCTTTAGCGGGAGGGCCAGGGATGAGCAGTTCTTC; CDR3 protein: CASSFSGRARDEQFF
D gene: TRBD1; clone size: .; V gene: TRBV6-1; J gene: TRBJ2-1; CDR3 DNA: TGTGCCAGAAGTCCACAGGGGCCTCGGGCAATCGAGCAGTTCTTC; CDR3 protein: CARSPQGPRAIEQFF